This T cell receptor beta chain was sequenced during a study of response to subunit inactivated influenza vaccine (dated by TCRdb to 2017 to 2018). As for the study more broadly: To follow how T cells responded to a trivalent subunit inactivated influenza vaccine, the researchers relied on deep quantitative profiling of the T cell receptor repertoire. What the work shows at the level of the full study, not this receptor alone: According to the authors, only a limited number of new T cells may be recruited by each seasonal influenza vaccination.

The method behind the library was RT-PCR. TCRdb names Illumina HiSeq 2500 as the instrument used. Clones were called with MiXCR by TCRdb after fastp trimmed the public reads at Q25, and only in-frame beta chains were retained. Rows are combined by CDR3 protein, so each entry shows the most common genes and DNA. This sample is represented by 400,000 to 650,000 distinct CDR3 sequences; about 7.2% of them were singletons. The top ten clones comprise about an eighth of the sample. Ten or more counts support this clonotype. No cognate antigen has been identified for it. Base qualities are not at hand, and no much larger clone is one base apart. The material sequenced was PBMCs from blood, taken 23 to 25 months after vaccination. This clonotype was sampled from a man aged 45 to 70 who received an inactivated influenza vaccine. Donor details come from another sample of the same person, matched by shared clones.

Read as DNA, the sequence is TGTGCCAGCAGCTTAATCATGGGGGCAGGCACTGAAGCTTTCTTT. The resulting protein is CASSLIMGAGTEAFF. The chain links TRBV7-2 with TRBJ1-1; a tentative D match to TRBD1 spans 6 bases. CDR1 and CDR2, looked up from the germline V gene, are SGHTA and FQGNSA. V loses 2 bases of germline sequence and J loses 4 bases, and the interval between the two ends is 14 bases. Including cysteine and phenylalanine, the CDR3 has 15 amino acids. Just CDR3 DNA is preserved here, 45 bases in frame from base 1. The CDR3, completed at both ends by the reference TRBV7-2 and TRBJ1-1 genes, gives the full variable domain GAGVSQSPSNKVTEKGKDVELRCDPISGHTALYWYRQSLGQGLEFLIYFQGNSAPDKSGLPSDRFSAERTGGSVSTLTIQRTQQEDSAVYLCASSLIMGAGTEAFFGQGTRLTVV.